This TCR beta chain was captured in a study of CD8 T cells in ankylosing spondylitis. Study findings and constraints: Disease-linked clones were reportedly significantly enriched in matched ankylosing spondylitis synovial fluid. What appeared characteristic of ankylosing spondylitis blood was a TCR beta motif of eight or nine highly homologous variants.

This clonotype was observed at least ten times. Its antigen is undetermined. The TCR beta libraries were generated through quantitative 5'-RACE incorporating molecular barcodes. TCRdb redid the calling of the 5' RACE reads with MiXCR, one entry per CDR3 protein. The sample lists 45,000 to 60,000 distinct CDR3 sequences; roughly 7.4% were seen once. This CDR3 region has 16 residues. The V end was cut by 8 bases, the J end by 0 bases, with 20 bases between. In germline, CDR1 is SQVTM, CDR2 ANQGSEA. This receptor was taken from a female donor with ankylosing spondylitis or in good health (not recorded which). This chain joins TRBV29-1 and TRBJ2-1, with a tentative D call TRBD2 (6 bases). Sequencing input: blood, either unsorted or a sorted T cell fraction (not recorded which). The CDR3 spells CSFPAEAGLSYNEQFF. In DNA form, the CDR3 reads TGCAGCTTTCCGGCTGAGGCGGGGCTCTCCTACAATGAGCAGTTCTTC.